The 6 T cell receptor beta chains in this list originate from one sample, sequenced in a study of T cells expressing NK-cell markers. TCRdb re-called the 5' RACE reads and catalogs CDR3 proteins one per entry, DNA excluded. The sample data list 150,000 to 200,000 distinct CDR3 sequences. Material for sequencing was blood T cells: a sorted CD56 or NKG2C T cell subset, CD4+ or CD8+ T cells, or bulk PBMC T cells (not recorded which). The receptors shown here come from a man aged 18 to 69 in good health.

CDR3 loop: CASSLRADSRDTEAFF. The rearrangement joins TRBV7-8 to TRBJ1-1. This CDR3 is built from 16 residues. From germline, CDR1 is SGHVS and CDR2 FQNEAQ.

CDR3 amino acids: CSARSVEGTYEQYF. The chain combines TRBV20-1 with TRBJ2-7; TCRdb names TRBD2, which stays unverified in the absence of DNA. The CDR3 loop spans 14 amino acids. Per germline, CDR1 DFQATT and CDR2 SNEGSKA (reference sequence).

The rearrangement joins TRBV7-6 to TRBJ2-2; TCRdb indicates TRBD1, and absent DNA this call remains unverified. Germline CDR1 and CDR2: SGHVS and FNYEAQ. The CDR3 has 15 residues. The chain's CDR3 is CASSLGGGTAGELFF. The full variable domain, in which reference TRBV7-6 and TRBJ2-2 provide the parts outside the CDR3, is GAGVSQSPRYKVTKRGQDVALRCDPISGHVSLYWYRQALGQGPEFLTYFNYEAQQDKSGLPNDRFSAERPEGSISTLTIQRTEQRDSAMYRCASSLGGGTAGELFFGEGSRLTVL.

The chain couples TRBV9 to TRBJ2-7. The CDR3 covers 12 residues. Germline values: CDR1 SGDLS, CDR2 YYNGEE. The CDR3 loop reads CASSSRNYEQYF.

The chain has TRBV7-2 and TRBJ2-1; no DNA is available, so the TRBD1 call from TCRdb remains unchecked. Germline CDR1 is SGHTA and CDR2 is FQGNSA. This CDR3 contains 15 residues. CDR3 region: CASSSDWGIPNEQFF.

The rearrangement uses TRBV7-3 and TRBJ2-3; lacking DNA, the TRBD2 call made by TCRdb goes unchecked. This CDR3 is built from 15 residues. CDR1 is SGHTA, CDR2 FQGTGA, per germline. CDR3 sequence: CASSSSGGSTDTQYF.